The clone carrying this T cell receptor beta chain was observed a few times. Tregs were sorted as CD4+CD25+CD127-/low cells. V lost 3 bases, J lost 2 bases, and 1 base stayed unmatched. There are 15 residues in the CDR3. CDR1 SGHVS and CDR2 FQNEAQ come from the germline V gene. Constant-region reverse primers amplified full-length variable regions, followed by semi-nested Nested Universal Primer A PCR. MiXCR, run by TCRdb on the 5' RACE reads, gives a single entry per CDR3 protein. The sample carries approximately 40,000 distinct CDR3 sequences, 20% to 25% recorded once. The sequence came from a female donor with breast cancer. The sample consisted of Tregs sorted from blood. The chain joins TRBV7-8 to TRBJ2-6, with 7 bases lining up with TRBD1. The CDR3 protein is CASSFQGAGANVLTF. The CDR3 DNA reads TGTGCCAGCAGCTTTCAGGGGGCTGGGGCCAACGTCCTGACTTTC.